The clone carrying this T cell receptor beta chain was observed at least ten times. Its antigen is still unknown. The germline V gene has CDR1 SGHRS and CDR2 YFSETQ. Trimming cost V 5 bases and J 1 base; bases outside gene matches: 5. The CDR3 covers 15 residues. The sample originates from a study of neurological immune-mediated disorders. Study results and limitations: None of the CDR3 amino acid sequences in expanded clones turned up in more than one subject, which points to private repertoires in all groups. Patients with HTLV-1-associated myelopathy showed the most TCR clonal expansion. Those with multiple sclerosis showed the least, falling below healthy controls.

The cDNA was synthesized by 5'RACE incorporating 10-nucleotide random UMIs. From the 5' RACE reads, TCRdb called clonotypes with MiXCR, one entry per CDR3 protein. The table has 55,000 to 75,000 distinct CDR3 sequences, 10% to 15% seen once. This TCR was sampled from a woman aged 60-75 years with HTLV-1-associated myelopathy (HAM/TSP). The sequenced sample consisted of PBMCs. V is TRBV5-1 and J is TRBJ2-2; 7 nucleotides line up with TRBD1. The CDR3 spells CASSPGTVNTGELFF. The CDR3 nucleotides are TGCGCCAGCAGTCCGGGGACAGTGAACACCGGGGAGCTGTTTTTT.